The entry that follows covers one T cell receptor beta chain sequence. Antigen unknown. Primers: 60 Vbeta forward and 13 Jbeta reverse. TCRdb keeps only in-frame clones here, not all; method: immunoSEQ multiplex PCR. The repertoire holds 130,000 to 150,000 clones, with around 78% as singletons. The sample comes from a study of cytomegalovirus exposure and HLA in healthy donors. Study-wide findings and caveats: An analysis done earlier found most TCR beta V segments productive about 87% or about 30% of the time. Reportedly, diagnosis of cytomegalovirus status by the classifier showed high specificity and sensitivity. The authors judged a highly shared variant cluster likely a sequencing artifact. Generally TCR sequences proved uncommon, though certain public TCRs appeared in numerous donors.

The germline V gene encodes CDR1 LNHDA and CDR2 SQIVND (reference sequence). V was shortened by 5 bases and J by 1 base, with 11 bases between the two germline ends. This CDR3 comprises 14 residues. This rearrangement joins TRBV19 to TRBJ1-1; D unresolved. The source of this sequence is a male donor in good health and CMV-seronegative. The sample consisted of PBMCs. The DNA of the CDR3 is TGTGCCAGTAGTCTAACTCGGAGGAACACTGAAGCTTTCTTT. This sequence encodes CASSLTRRNTEAFF.